This T cell receptor beta chain was sequenced for a study of T-cell memory formation after mild COVID-19. In TCRdb, the 5' RACE reads were re-called with MiXCR into one record per CDR3 protein. This table holds a few hundred thousand distinct CDR3 sequences, around 27% found once. Deletions cut 7 bases from V and 5 bases from J, with 19 bases between. Germline CDR1 reads KGHDR; CDR2 reads SFDVKD. This CDR3 is 16 amino acids long. Sample: PBMCs or a T cell subset sorted from them (not recorded which). The chain joins TRBV24-1 to TRBJ2-2, with D maybe TRBD1 (5 bases). This clonotype was sampled from an adult woman who had mild COVID-19 (a few samples of this study predate the infection). Cell type and time point are not known. The DNA for the CDR3 is TGTGCCACCAGCCCCAGGGCTTTTAGGAATACCGGGGAGCTGTTTTTT. Encoded protein: CATSPRAFRNTGELFF.